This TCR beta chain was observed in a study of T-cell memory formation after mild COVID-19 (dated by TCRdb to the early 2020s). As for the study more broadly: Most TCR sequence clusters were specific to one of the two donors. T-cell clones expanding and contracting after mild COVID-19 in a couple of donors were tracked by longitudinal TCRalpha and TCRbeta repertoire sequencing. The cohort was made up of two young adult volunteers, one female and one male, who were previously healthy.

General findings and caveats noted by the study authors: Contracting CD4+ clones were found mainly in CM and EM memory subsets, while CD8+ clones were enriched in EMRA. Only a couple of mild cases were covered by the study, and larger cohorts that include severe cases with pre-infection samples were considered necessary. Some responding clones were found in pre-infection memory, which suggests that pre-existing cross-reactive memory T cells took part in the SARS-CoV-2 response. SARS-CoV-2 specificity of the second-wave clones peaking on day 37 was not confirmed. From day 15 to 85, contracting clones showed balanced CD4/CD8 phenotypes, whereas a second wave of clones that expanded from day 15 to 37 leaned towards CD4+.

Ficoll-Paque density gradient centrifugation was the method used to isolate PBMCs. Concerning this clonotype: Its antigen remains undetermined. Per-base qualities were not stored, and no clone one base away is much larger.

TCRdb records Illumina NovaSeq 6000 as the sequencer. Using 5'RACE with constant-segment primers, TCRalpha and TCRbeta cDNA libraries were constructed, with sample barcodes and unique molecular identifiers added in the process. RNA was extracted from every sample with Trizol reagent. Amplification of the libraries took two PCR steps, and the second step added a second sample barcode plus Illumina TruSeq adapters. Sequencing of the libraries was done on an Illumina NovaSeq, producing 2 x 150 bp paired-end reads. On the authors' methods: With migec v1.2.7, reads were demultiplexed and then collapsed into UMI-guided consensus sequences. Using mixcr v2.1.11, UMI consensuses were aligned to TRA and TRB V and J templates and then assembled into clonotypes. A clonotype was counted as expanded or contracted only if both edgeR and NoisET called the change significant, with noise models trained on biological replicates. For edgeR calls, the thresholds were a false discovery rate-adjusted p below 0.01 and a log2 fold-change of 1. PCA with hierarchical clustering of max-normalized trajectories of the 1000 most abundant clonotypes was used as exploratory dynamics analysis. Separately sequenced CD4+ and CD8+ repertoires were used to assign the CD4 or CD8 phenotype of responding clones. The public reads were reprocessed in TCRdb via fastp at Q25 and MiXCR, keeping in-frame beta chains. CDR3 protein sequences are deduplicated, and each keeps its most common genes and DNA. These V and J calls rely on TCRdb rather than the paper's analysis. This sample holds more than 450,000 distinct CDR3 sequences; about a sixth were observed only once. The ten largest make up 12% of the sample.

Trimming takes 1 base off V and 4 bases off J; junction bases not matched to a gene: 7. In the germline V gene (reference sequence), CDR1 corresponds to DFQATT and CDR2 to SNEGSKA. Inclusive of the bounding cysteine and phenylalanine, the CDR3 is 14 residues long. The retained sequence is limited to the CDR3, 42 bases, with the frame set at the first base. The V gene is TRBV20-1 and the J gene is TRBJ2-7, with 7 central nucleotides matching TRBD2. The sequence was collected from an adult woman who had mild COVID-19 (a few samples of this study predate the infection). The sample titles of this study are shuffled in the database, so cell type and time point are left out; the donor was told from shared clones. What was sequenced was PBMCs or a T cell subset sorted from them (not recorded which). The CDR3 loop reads CSARAPAGTYEQYF. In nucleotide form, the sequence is TGCAGTGCTAGAGCGCCAGCGGGAACGTACGAGCAGTACTTC.